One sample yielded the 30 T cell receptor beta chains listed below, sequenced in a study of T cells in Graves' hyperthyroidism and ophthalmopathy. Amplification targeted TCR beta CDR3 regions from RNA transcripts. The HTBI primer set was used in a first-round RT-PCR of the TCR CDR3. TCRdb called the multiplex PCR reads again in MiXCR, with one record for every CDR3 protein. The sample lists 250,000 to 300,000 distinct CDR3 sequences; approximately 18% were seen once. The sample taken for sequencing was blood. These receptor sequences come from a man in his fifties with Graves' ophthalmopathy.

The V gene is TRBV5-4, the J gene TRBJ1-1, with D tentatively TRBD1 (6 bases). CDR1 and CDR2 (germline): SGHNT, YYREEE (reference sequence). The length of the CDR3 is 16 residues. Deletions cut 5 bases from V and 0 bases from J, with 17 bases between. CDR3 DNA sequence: TGTGCCAGCAGACCCGGGACACCAAACATGAACACTGAAGCTTTCTTT. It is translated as CASRPGTPNMNTEAFF.

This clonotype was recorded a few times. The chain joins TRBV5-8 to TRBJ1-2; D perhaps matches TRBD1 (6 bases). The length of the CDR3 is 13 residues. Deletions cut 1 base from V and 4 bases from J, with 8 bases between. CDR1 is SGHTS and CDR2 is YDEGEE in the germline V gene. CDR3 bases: TGTGCCAGCAGCTTGAAACAGGGCTATGGCTACACCTTC. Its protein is CASSLKQGYGYTF.

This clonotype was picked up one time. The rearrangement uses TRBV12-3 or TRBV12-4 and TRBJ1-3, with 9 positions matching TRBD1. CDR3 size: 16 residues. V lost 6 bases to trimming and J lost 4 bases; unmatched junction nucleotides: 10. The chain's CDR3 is CASRTGTGMSGNTIYF. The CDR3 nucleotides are TGTGCCAGCAGAACCGGGACAGGGATGTCCGGAAACACCATATATTTT.

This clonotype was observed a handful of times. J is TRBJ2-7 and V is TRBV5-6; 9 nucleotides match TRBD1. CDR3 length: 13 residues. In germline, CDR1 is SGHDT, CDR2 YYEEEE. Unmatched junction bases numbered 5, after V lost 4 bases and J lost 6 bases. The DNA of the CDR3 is TGTGCCAGCAGCATCGGGACAGGGTTCGAGCAGTACTTC. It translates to CASSIGTGFEQYF.

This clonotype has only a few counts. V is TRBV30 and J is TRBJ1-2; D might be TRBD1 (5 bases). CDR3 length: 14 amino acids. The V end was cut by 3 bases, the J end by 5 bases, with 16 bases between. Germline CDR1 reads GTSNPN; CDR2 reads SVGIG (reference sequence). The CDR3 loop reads CAWRPRQGRYGYTF. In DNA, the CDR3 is TGTGCCTGGAGACCCCGCCAGGGCCGATATGGCTACACCTTC.

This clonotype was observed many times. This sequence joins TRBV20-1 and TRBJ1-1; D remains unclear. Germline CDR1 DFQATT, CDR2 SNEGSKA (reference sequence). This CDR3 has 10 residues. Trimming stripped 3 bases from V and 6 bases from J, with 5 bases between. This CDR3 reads CSARNSEAFF. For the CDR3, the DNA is TGCAGTGCTAGGAATTCTGAAGCTTTCTTT.

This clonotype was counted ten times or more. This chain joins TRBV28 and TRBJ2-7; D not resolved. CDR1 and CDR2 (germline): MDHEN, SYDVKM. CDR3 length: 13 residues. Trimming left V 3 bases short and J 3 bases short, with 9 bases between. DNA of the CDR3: TGTGCCAGCAGTTTCCCAACAAGCTACGAGCAGTACTTC. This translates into CASSFPTSYEQYF.

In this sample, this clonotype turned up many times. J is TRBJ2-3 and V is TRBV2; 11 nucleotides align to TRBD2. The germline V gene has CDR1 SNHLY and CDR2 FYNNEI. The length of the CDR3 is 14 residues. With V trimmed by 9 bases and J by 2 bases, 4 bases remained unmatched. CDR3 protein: CASRLAGNTDTQYF. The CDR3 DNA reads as TGTGCCAGTCGACTAGCGGGGAACACAGATACGCAGTATTTT.

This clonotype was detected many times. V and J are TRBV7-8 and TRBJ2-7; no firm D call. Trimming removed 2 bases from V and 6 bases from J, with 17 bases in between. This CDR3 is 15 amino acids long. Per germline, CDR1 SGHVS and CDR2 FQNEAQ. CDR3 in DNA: TGTGCCAGCAGCTTAAGCGTAGAGCCGCACGGCGAGCAGTACTTC. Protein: CASSLSVEPHGEQYF. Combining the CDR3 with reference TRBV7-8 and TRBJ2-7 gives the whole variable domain GAGVSQSPRYKVAKRGQDVALRCDPISGHVSLFWYQQALGQGPEFLTYFQNEAQLDKSGLPSDRFFAERPEGSVSTLKIQRTQQEDSAVYLCASSLSVEPHGEQYFGPGTRLTVT.

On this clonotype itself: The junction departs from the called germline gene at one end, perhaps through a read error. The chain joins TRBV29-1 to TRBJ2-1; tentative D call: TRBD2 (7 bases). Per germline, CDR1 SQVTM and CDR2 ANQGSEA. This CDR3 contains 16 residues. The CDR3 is CNVTLTGGPSYNEQFF. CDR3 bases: TGCAACGTTACTCTTACCGGGGGGCCCTCCTACAATGAGCAGTTCTTC.

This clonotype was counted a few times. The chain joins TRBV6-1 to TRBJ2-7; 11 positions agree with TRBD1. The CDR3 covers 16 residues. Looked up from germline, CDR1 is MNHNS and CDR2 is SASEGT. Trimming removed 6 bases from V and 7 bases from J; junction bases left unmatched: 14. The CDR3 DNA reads TGTGCCAGCAGGCAGACATCGGGACAGGGGGTGGGAGAGCAGTACTTC. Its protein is CASRQTSGQGVGEQYF.

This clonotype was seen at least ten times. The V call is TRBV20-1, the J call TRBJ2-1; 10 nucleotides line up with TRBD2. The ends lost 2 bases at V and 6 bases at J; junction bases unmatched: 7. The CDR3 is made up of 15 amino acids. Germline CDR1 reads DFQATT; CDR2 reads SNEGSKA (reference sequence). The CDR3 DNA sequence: TGCAGTGCTAGATGGCTAGCGGGAGCCCCCAATGAGCAGTTCTTC. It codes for CSARWLAGAPNEQFF.

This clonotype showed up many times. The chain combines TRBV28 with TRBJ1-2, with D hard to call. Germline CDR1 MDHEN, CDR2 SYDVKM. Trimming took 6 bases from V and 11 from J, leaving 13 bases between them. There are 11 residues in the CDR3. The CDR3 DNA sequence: TGTGCCAGCAGCGATTCTACGGAGTACACCTTC. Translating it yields CASSDSTEYTF.

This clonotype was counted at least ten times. The CDR3 here is CSAGLSRSYNEQFF. The CDR3 nucleotides are TGCAGTGCAGGACTATCACGGTCCTACAATGAGCAGTTCTTC. This chain links TRBV20-1 with TRBJ2-1, with D possibly being TRBD2 (6 bases). The CDR3 runs 14 residues. V lost 6 bases and J 1 base, leaving 13 bases between the germline ends. Per germline, CDR1 DFQATT and CDR2 SNEGSKA (reference sequence).

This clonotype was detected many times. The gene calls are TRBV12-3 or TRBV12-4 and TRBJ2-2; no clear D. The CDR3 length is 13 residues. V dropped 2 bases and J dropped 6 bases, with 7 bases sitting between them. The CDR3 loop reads CASSLRVAGELFF. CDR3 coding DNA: TGTGCCAGCAGTTTACGGGTAGCCGGGGAGCTGTTTTTT.

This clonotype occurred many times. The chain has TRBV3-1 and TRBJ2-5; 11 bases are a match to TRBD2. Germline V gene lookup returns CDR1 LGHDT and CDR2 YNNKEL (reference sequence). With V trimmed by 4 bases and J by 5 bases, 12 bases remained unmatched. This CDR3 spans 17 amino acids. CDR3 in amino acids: CASSPGVLAGGGETQYF. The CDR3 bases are TGTGCCAGCAGCCCGGGGGTGCTAGCGGGAGGAGGCGAGACCCAGTACTTC.

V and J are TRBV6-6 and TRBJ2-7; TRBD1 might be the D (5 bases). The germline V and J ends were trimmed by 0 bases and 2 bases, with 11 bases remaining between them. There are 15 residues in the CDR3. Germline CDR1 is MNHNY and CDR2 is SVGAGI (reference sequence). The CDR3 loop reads CASSYSRAATYEQYF. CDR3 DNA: TGTGCCAGCAGTTACTCCAGGGCCGCGACCTACGAGCAGTACTTC.

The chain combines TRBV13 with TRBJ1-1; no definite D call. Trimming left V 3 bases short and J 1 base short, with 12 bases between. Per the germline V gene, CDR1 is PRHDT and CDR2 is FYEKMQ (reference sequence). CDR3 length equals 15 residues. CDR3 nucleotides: TGTGCCAGCAGCTTGACTAGGAGCCAGAACACTGAAGCTTTCTTT. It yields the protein CASSLTRSQNTEAFF.

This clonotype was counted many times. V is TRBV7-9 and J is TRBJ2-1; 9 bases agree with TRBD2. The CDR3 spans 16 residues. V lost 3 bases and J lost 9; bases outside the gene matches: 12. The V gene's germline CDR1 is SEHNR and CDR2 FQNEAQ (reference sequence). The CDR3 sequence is CASSLEREDFTGEQFF. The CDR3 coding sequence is TGTGCCAGCAGCTTGGAGCGGGAGGACTTTACAGGTGAGCAGTTCTTC.

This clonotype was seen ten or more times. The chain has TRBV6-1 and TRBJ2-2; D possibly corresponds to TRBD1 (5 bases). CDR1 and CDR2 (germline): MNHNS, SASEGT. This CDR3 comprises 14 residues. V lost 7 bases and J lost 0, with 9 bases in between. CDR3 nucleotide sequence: TGTGCCAGCAAGACAGCCCCGAACACCGGGGAGCTGTTTTTT. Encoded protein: CASKTAPNTGELFF.

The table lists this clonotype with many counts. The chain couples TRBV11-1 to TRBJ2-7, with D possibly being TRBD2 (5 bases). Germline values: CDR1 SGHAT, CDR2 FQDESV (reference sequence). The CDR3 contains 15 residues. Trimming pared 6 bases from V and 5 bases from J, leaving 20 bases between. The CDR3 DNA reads TGTGCCAGCAGTTCCGGGATCCGTGGTCTAAACGAGCAGTACTTC. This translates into CASSSGIRGLNEQYF.

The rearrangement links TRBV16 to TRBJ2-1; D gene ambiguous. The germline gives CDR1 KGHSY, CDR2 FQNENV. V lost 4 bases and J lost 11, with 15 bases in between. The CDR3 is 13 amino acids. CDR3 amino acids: CASSPRLAHKQFF. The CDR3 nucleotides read TGTGCCAGCAGCCCAAGATTGGCACACAAGCAGTTCTTC. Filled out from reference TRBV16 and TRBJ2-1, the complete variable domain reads GEEVAQTPKHLVRGEGQKAKLYCAPIKGHSYVFWYQQVLKNEFKFLISFQNENVFDETGMPKERFSAKCLPNSPCSLEIQATKLEDSAVYFCASSPRLAHKQFFGPGTRLTVL.

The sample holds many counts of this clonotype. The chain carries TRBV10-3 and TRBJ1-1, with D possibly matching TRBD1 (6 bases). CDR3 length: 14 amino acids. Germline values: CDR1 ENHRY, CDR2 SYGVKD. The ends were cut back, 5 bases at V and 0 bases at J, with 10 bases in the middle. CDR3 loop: CAISKDSMNTEAFF. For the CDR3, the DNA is TGTGCCATCAGTAAGGACAGTATGAACACTGAAGCTTTCTTT.

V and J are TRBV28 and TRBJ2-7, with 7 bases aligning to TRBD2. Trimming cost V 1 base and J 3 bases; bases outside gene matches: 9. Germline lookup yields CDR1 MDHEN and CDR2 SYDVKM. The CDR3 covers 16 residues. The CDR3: CASSLYLRLANYEQYF. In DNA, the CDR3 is TGTGCCAGCAGTTTATACCTCCGACTAGCCAACTACGAGCAGTACTTC.

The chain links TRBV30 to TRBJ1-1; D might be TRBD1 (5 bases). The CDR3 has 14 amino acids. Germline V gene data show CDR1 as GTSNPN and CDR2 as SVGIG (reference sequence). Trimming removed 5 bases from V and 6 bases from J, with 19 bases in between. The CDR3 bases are TGTGCCTGGGGTCTAGGGGACCTGCTGTCTGAAGCTTTCTTT. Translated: CAWGLGDLLSEAFF.

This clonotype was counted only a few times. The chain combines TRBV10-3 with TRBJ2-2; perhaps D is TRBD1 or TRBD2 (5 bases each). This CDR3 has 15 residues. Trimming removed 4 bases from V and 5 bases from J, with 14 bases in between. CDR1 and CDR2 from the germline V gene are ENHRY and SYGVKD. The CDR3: CAISGAGRRTGELFF. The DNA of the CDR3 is TGTGCCATCAGTGGGGCAGGGCGGAGGACCGGGGAGCTGTTTTTT.

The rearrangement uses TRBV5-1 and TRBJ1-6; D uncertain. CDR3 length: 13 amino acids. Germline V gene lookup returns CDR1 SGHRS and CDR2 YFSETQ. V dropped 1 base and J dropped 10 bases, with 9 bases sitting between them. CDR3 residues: CASSLNNGSPLHF. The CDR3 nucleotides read TGCGCCAGCAGCTTGAACAATGGATCACCCCTCCACTTT.

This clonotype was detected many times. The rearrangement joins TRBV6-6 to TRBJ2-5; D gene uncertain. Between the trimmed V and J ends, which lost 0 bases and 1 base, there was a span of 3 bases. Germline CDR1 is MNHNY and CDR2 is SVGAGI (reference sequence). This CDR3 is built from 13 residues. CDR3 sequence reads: CASSYSPQETQYF. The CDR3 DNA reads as TGTGCCAGCAGTTACTCTCCCCAAGAGACCCAGTACTTC.

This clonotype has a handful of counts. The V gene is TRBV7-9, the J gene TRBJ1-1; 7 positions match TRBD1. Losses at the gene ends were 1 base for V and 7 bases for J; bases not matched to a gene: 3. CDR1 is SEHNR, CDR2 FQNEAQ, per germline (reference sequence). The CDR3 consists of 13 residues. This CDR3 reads CASSLGQGLEAFF. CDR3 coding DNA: TGTGCCAGCAGCTTAGGACAGGGCCTTGAAGCTTTCTTT. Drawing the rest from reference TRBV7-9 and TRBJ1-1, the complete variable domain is DTGVSQNPRHKITKRGQNVTFRCDPISEHNRLYWYRQTLGQGPEFLTYFQNEAQLEKSRLLSDRFSAERPKGSFSTLEIQRTEQGDSAMYLCASSLGQGLEAFFGQGTRLTVV.

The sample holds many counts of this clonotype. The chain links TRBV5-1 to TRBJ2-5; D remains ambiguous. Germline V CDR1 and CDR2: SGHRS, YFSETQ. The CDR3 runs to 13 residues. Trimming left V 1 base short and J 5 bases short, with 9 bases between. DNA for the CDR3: TGCGCCAGCAGCTTGAGGGTAGGGGAGACCCAGTACTTC. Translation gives CASSLRVGETQYF.